This section outlines one T cell receptor (beta chain) sequence together with its context. Antigen: not known. The data were obtained in a study of cytomegalovirus exposure and HLA in healthy donors. About the study: About 180 million T cells yielded 120 million or so unique TCR beta sequences, as an earlier analysis found.

Study-wide results and limits: TCR beta chain V- and J-gene trimming was linked, in a later analysis, to a missense variant in DCLRE1C. Researchers reportedly found TCR beta sequences accurately predicted most subjects' HLA-A and HLA-B alleles.

The PCR employed 60 Vbeta primers together with 13 Jbeta primers. TCRdb's copy holds only in-frame clones and misses some; the assay was immunoSEQ multiplex PCR. Counted here are around 200,000 clones, around three quarters occurring once; the ten biggest clones make up around 1.9%. The donors were healthy bone marrow donors. CDR3 length: 14 residues. Germline V gives CDR1 KGHSH, CDR2 LQKENI. The trim removed 4 bases at V and 3 bases at J, leaving 3 bases unmatched. This sequence joins TRBV18 and TRBJ2-1; 7 bases agree with TRBD1. Input material: PBMCs. This sequence originates from a woman in her thirties in good health and CMV-seropositive. In nucleotides, the CDR3 is TGTGCCAGCTCACTTGACAGGGTCTACAATGAGCAGTTCTTC. Translation gives CASSLDRVYNEQFF.